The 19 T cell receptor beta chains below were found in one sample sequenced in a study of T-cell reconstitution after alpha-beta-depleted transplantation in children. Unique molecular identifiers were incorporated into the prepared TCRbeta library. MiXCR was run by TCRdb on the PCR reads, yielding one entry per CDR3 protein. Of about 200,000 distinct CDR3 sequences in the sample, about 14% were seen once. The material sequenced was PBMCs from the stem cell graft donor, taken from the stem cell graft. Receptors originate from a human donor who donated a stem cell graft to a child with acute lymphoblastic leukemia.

The CDR3 nucleotides read TGTGCCAGCCTTCCAGGGGGTACTGAAGCTTTCTTT. Amino acid sequence: CASLPGGTEAFF. The rearrangement joins TRBV28 to TRBJ1-1; 7 bases map to TRBD1. With 8 bases clipped from V and 5 bases from J, the junction kept 5 bases outside the gene matches. CDR3 length: 12 amino acids. Germline V gene lookup returns CDR1 MDHEN and CDR2 SYDVKM.

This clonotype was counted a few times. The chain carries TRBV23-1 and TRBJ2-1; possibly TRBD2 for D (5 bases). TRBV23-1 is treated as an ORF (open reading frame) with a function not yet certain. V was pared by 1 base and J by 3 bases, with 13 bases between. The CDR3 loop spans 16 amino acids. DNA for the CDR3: TGCGCCAGCAGTCAATTTTACCTAGCAAGCTACAATGAGCAGTTCTTC. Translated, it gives CASSQFYLASYNEQFF.

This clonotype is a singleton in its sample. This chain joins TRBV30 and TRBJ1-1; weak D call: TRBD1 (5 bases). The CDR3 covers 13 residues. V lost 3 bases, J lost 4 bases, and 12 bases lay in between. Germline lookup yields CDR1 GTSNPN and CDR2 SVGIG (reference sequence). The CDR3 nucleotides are TGTGCCTGGAGCCTTTGGGGGGGCACTGAAGCTTTCTTT. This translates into CAWSLWGGTEAFF.

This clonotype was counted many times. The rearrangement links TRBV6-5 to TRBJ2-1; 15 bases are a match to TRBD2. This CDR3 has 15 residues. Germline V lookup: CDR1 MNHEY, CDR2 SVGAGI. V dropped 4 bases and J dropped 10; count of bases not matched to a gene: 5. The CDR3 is CASSWTSGRAKEQFF. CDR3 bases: TGTGCCAGCAGTTGGACTAGCGGGAGGGCCAAAGAGCAGTTCTTC.

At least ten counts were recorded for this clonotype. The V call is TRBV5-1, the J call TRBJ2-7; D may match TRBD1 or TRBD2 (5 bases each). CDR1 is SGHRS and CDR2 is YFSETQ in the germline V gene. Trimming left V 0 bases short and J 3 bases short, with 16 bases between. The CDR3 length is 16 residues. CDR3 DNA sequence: TGCGCCAGCAGCTTGGCGAGGGACGGGACCGGCTACGAGCAGTACTTC. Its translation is CASSLARDGTGYEQYF.

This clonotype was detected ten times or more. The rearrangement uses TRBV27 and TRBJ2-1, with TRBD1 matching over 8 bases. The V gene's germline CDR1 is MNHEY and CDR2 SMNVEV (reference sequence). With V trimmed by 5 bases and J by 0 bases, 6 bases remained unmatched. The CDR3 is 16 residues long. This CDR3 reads CASSKGQVSSYNEQFF. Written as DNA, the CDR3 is TGTGCCAGCAGTAAGGGACAGGTGAGCTCCTACAATGAGCAGTTCTTC.

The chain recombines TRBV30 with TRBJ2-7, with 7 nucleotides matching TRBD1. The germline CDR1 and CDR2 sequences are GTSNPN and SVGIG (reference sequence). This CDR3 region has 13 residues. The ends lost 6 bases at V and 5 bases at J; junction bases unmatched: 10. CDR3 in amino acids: CACFTGARNEQYF. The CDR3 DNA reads TGTGCCTGCTTCACAGGGGCAAGAAACGAGCAGTACTTC.

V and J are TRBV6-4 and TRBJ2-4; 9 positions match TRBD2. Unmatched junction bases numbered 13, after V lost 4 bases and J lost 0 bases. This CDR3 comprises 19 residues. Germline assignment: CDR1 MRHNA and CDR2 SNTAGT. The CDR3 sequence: CASSGLSGRRGLAKNIQYF. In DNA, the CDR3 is TGTGCCAGCAGTGGACTTAGCGGGAGAAGGGGGTTAGCCAAAAACATTCAGTACTTC.

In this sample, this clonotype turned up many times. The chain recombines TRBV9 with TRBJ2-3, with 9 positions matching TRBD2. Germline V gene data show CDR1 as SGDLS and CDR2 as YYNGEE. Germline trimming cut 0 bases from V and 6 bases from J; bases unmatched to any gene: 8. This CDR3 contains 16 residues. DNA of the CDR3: TGTGCCAGCAGCGTAGACTGGGGACTAGCTTCCGATACGCAGTATTTT. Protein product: CASSVDWGLASDTQYF.

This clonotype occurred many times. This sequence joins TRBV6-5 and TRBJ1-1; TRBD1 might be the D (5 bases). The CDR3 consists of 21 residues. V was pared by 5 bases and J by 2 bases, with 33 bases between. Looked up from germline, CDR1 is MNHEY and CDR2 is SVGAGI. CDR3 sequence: CASSIDLLTTWGGGNNTEAFF. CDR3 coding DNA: TGTGCCAGCAGTATTGATCTTTTAACCACTTGGGGCGGGGGGAACAACACTGAAGCTTTCTTT.

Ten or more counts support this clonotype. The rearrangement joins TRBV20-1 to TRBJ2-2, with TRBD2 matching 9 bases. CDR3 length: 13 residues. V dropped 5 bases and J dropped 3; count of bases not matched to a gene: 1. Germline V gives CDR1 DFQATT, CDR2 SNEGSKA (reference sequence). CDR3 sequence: CSAGLAYTGELFF. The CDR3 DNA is TGCAGTGCTGGACTAGCGTACACCGGGGAGCTGTTTTTT.

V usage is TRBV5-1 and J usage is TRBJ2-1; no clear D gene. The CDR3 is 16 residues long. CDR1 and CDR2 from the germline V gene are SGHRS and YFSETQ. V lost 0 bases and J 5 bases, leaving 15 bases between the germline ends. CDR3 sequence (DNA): TGCGCCAGCAGCTTGGGGGCCTCCCTGCCTAACAATGAGCAGTTCTTC. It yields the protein CASSLGASLPNNEQFF.

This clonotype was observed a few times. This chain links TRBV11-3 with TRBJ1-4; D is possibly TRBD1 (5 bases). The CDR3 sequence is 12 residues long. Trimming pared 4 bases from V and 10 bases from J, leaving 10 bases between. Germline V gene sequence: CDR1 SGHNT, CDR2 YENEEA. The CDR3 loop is CASSSGRGKLFF. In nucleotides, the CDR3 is TGTGCCAGCAGCTCGGGACGGGGAAAACTGTTTTTT.

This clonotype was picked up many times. CDR3 protein: CASSLSPREQYF. CDR3 bases: TGTGCCAGCAGCCTGAGTCCTCGCGAGCAGTACTTC. The chain joins TRBV5-5 to TRBJ2-7; the D is unclear. The ends were cut back, 4 bases at V and 6 bases at J, with 11 bases in the middle. Per germline, CDR1 SGHKS and CDR2 YYEKEE (reference sequence). The CDR3 is made up of 12 amino acids.

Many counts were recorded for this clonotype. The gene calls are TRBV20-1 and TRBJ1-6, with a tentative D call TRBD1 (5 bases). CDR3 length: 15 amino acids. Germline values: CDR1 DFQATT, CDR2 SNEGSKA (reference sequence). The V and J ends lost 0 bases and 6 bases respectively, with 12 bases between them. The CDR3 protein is CSARDGQGGNSPLHF. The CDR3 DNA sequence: TGCAGTGCTAGAGATGGTCAGGGAGGTAATTCACCCCTCCACTTT.

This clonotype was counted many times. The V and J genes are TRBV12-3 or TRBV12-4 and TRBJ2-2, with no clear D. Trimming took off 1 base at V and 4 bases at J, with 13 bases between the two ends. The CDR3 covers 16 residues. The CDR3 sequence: CASSLGFDRVTGELFF. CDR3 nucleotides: TGTGCCAGCAGTTTAGGATTCGACCGTGTCACCGGGGAGCTGTTTTTT.

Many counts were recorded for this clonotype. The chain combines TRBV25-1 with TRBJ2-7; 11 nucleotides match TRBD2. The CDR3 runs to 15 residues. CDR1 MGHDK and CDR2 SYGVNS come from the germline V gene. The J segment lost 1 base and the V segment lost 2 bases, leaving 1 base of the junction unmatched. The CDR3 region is CASSETSGRSYEQYF. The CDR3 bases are TGTGCCAGCAGTGAAACTAGCGGGAGATCCTACGAGCAGTACTTC.

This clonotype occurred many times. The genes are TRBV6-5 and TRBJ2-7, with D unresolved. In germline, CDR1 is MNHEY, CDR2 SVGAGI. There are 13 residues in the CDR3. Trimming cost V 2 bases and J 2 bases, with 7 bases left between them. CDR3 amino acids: CASSYPGTYEQYF. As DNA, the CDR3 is TGTGCCAGCAGTTACCCCGGTACCTACGAGCAGTACTTC.

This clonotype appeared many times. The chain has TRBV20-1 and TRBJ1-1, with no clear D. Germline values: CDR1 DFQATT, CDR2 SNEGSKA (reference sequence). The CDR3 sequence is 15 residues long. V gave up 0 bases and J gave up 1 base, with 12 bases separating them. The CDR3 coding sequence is TGCAGTGCTAGAGATCAGGCCTATAGGAACACTGAAGCTTTCTTT. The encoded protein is CSARDQAYRNTEAFF.